The clone carrying this TCR beta chain turned up a few times. Trimming pared 0 bases from V and 5 bases from J, leaving 13 bases between. This CDR3 region has 15 residues. CDR1 is LGHNA, CDR2 YSLEER, per germline. This sample is part of a study of human T cells and chemical hapten exposure. TCRdb fed the RACE reads into MiXCR, producing one record per CDR3 protein. The sample lists about 380,000 distinct CDR3 sequences; more than 4.5% were seen once. Time point given: patch test 1, 2 weeks after DPC sensitization. Specified treatment: therapeutic diphenylcyclopropenone sensitization with weekly scalp DPC.

This chain joins TRBV4-3 and TRBJ2-5, with D perhaps given as TRBD1 or TRBD2 (6 bases each). The TCR sequence derives from a woman aged 45-60 years with alopecia areata. Some clones in this sample may be carry-over from other donors' samples. The input for sequencing was whole blood, taken in connection with sensitization to the hapten diphenylcyclopropenone (DPC). CDR3 in DNA: TGCGCCAGCAGCCAAGATTCAGGGGCGGGGGAGACCCAGTACTTC. Translated, it gives CASSQDSGAGETQYF.